The next 17 T cell receptor beta chains were all read from a single sample in a study of blood T cell repertoires in COVID-19. Method: immunoSEQ multiplex PCR; TCRdb's copy keeps in-frame clones and lacks some. The sample records around 430,000 clones, about nine tenths being singletons. Sequencing was done on a sample of peripheral blood. All receptors derive from a woman aged 45-59 years with COVID-19, enrolled during active disease.

V gene TRBV30 combines with J gene TRBJ2-7, with D possibly TRBD2 on 6 matching bases. Trimming stripped 4 bases from V and 9 bases from J, with 16 bases between. The CDR3 spans 12 residues. The germline V gene has CDR1 GTSNPN and CDR2 SVGIG (reference sequence). The CDR3 DNA is TGTGCCTGGATCCCAGGGCGGAGGGCGCAGTACTTC. Protein: CAWIPGRRAQYF.

In its sample, this clone was seen a few times. The CDR3 nucleotides read TGTGCCAGCATTCCTGACAGGGGCTCGTATGGCTACACCTTC. Translated: CASIPDRGSYGYTF. The genes are TRBV6-5 and TRBJ1-2; TRBD1 aligns across 8 bases. The germline CDR1 and CDR2 sequences are MNHEY and SVGAGI. Trimming removed 7 bases from V and 5 bases from J; junction bases left unmatched: 9. This CDR3 region has 14 residues.

The rearrangement links TRBV19 to TRBJ2-7, with TRBD2 matching over 10 bases. Germline V gene data show CDR1 as LNHDA and CDR2 as SQIVND (reference sequence). CDR3 length: 16 residues. V was pared by 3 bases and J by 2 bases, with 7 bases of the junction left unmatched. CDR3 sequence (DNA): TGTGCCAGTAGTATCCAAGCGGGGGGGCGCGCCTACGAGCAGTACTTC. Its translation is CASSIQAGGRAYEQYF.

This sequence joins TRBV5-4 and TRBJ1-1; 8 nucleotides align to TRBD1. The germline gives CDR1 SGHNT, CDR2 YYREEE (reference sequence). Trimming took 3 bases from V and 4 from J; bases not matched to a gene: 8. The CDR3 has 15 residues. The CDR3 sequence: CASSSPDRASTEAFF. DNA for the CDR3: TGTGCCAGCAGCTCTCCGGACAGGGCGAGCACTGAAGCTTTCTTT.

The chain couples TRBV4-1 to TRBJ1-1; TRBD1 matches 9 bases. Germline values: CDR1 MGHRA, CDR2 YSYEKL. The CDR3 totals 16 residues. The V and J ends lost 3 bases and 2 bases, in that order; junction bases with no gene match: 7. The CDR3 DNA follows: TGCGCCAGCAGCCAGGGACAGGGAGTACCTAACACTGAAGCTTTCTTT. It specifies CASSQGQGVPNTEAFF.

This clone appeared once. The rearrangement uses TRBV24-1 and TRBJ2-3; D is perhaps TRBD2 (6 bases). This CDR3 region has 16 residues. The V gene's germline CDR1 is KGHDR and CDR2 SFDVKD. The germline V and J ends were trimmed by 3 bases and 4 bases, with 16 bases remaining between them. CDR3 amino acids: CATSDTTSPVADTQYF. As DNA, the CDR3 is TGTGCCACCAGTGATACCACTAGCCCGGTGGCAGATACGCAGTATTTT.

The chain employs TRBV6-1 and TRBJ2-1; tentatively, D is TRBD2 (6 bases). V was trimmed by 2 bases and J by 13 bases, leaving 15 bases between them. CDR1 and CDR2 from the germline V gene are MNHNS and SASEGT. This CDR3 has 13 amino acids. The CDR3 reads CASSEPVLAHQFF. For the CDR3, the DNA is TGTGCCAGCAGTGAACCCGTACTAGCCCACCAGTTCTTC.

The V gene is TRBV11-2, the J gene TRBJ1-1; possibly TRBD1 for D (5 bases). The CDR3 is 14 residues long. V lost 5 bases to trimming and J lost 6 bases, with 16 bases between them. Germline V gene lookup returns CDR1 SGHAT and CDR2 FQNNGV. CDR3 sequence: CASSPRPDRPEAFF. As DNA, the CDR3 is TGTGCCAGCAGCCCGCGACCCGACAGACCTGAAGCTTTCTTT.

This sequence joins TRBV7-8 and TRBJ1-5; D uncertain. Trimming pared 3 bases from V and 5 bases from J, leaving 11 bases between. The CDR3 spans 14 residues. Germline lookup yields CDR1 SGHVS and CDR2 FQNEAQ. CDR3 DNA: TGTGCCAGCAGCTTTGGGCACGGTGATCAGCCCCAGCATTTT. This gives the protein CASSFGHGDQPQHF.

The chain couples TRBV12-5 to TRBJ2-4, with D possibly TRBD1 on 5 matching bases. Germline V CDR1 and CDR2: LGHNT, FRNRAP. Trimming removed 0 bases from V and 10 bases from J, with 16 bases in between. CDR3 length equals 15 residues. CDR3: CASGLVLQDLGIQYF. The CDR3 DNA sequence: TGTGCTAGTGGTTTGGTACTACAGGACCTAGGGATTCAGTACTTC.

The genes are TRBV5-6 and TRBJ2-3; TRBD2 might be the D (6 bases). The CDR3 is 17 amino acids. Germline V gene data show CDR1 as SGHDT and CDR2 as YYEEEE. V was clipped by 2 bases and J by 2 bases, with 18 bases between them. The CDR3 sequence: CASSLGWRGDITDTQYF. The CDR3, as DNA: TGTGCCAGCAGCTTAGGGTGGCGGGGAGATATCACAGATACGCAGTATTTT.

The V and J genes are TRBV5-1 and TRBJ2-5; no definite D call. Germline CDR1 reads SGHRS; CDR2 reads YFSETQ. The CDR3 spans 13 residues. Trimming removed 2 bases at V and 4 bases at J, with 9 bases between. CDR3 in DNA: TGCGCCAGCAGCTTAGAGGCCAGAGAGACCCAGTACTTC. This translates into CASSLEARETQYF.

The sample holds one count of this clone. The chain couples TRBV5-8 to TRBJ2-3; 7 bases map to TRBD2. Germline V lookup: CDR1 SGHTS, CDR2 YDEGEE. V shed 5 bases, J shed 4 bases, and the junction held 7 bases outside the gene matches. This CDR3 has 14 amino acids. The CDR3 reads CASSLRTSSDTQYF. CDR3 DNA: TGTGCCAGCAGTCTTAGGACTAGTTCAGATACGCAGTATTTT.

CDR3 in DNA: TGCGCCAGCAGCTTGGGGGTCGTCCCAGGGGGTGAAGCTTTCTTT. It is translated as CASSLGVVPGGEAFF. This rearrangement joins TRBV5-1 to TRBJ1-1; 7 bases line up with TRBD1. Germline loops: CDR1 SGHRS, CDR2 YFSETQ. The CDR3 sequence is 15 residues long. The ends lost 0 bases at V and 7 bases at J; junction bases unmatched: 9.

The chain joins TRBV4-2 to TRBJ2-2; 9 positions agree with TRBD1. This CDR3 has 15 amino acids. In germline, CDR1 is LGHNA, CDR2 YNFKEQ. After removal of 4 bases from V and 6 bases from J, the junction contained 6 bases not matched to a gene. CDR3 region: CASSPGDRESGELFF. DNA of the CDR3: TGTGCCAGCAGCCCCGGGGACAGGGAGTCCGGGGAGCTGTTTTTT.

V is TRBV3-1 (or the pseudogene TRBV3-2) and J is TRBJ1-2; 7 bases fit TRBD1. This CDR3 has 14 residues. Germline CDR1 reads LGHDT; CDR2 reads YNNKEL (reference sequence). V shed 4 bases and J 3 bases; nucleotides not matched to a gene: 5. CDR3 in amino acids: CASSLGQVYYGYTF. The CDR3 DNA follows: TGTGCCAGCAGCCTCGGACAGGTTTACTATGGCTACACCTTC.

This chain joins TRBV18 and TRBJ1-2; D might be TRBD1 (5 bases). In germline, CDR1 is KGHSH, CDR2 LQKENI. Trimming stripped 2 bases from V and 6 bases from J, with 13 bases between. The CDR3 runs to 14 residues. In DNA form, the CDR3 reads TGTGCCAGCTCACCAGTCCCAGGGCTCAATGGCTACACCTTC. Translated: CASSPVPGLNGYTF.